The clone carrying this T cell receptor (beta chain) came up a few times. The antigen is undetermined. The V gene's germline CDR1 is SEHNR and CDR2 FQNEAQ (reference sequence). The V end was cut by 4 bases, the J end by 1 base, with 16 bases between. There are 16 residues in the CDR3. The record originates from a study of blood T cells in healthy people across ages. Then a second PCR, running roughly 7 to 11 cycles, was carried out with a sample-barcoded 5' primer and a J-beta primer mix. Per sample, CDR3-containing paired-end reads numbered at least 2.5 million. TCRdb reprocessed the 5' RACE reads with MiXCR, giving one entry per CDR3 protein. The sample shows just under 900,000 distinct CDR3 sequences, less than 35% of them seen only once. Findings of the study overall: A strong correlation was found between TCR beta diversity and the percentage of naive T cells.

The chain has TRBV7-9 and TRBJ1-1; D is uncertain. The material sequenced was blood. This clonotype was obtained from a woman older than 75 in good health. CDR3 bases: TGTGCCAGCAGCTCGAGCGGTGGAGTTGCGAACACTGAAGCTTTCTTT. This codes for CASSSSGGVANTEAFF.